These 26 T cell receptor beta chains originate from one sample sequenced in a study of siplizumab effects on memory and regulatory T cells (dated by TCRdb to the late 2010s). The protocol used for the library was the immunoSEQ multiplex PCR assay. TCRdb retrieved this table from immuneACCESS and kept in-frame rearrangements only. Not all clones are present; in checked studies, unresolved V genes account for under half, and no reason is known for the remainder. The sample yields approximately 75,000 clones; 93% were counted once. The ten top clones hold roughly 4.7% of the sample. Sequenced material: CD8+ T cells sorted from blood. All receptors derive from a human donor in good health.

V is TRBV4-1 and J is TRBJ2-7, with D unresolved. CDR3 length: 14 amino acids. Germline V gene data show CDR1 as MGHRA and CDR2 as YSYEKL. V was shortened by 0 bases and J by 2 bases, with 8 bases between the two germline ends. This chain's CDR3 is CASSQDLGAYEQYF. The CDR3 bases are TGCGCCAGCAGCCAAGATCTAGGAGCCTACGAGCAGTACTTC.

This chain connects TRBV13 to TRBJ1-2; TRBD1 matches 8 bases. Germline V gene sequence: CDR1 PRHDT, CDR2 FYEKMQ (reference sequence). The J segment lost 4 bases and the V segment lost 3 bases, leaving 7 bases of the junction unmatched. The CDR3 totals 15 residues. The CDR3 DNA reads TGTGCCAGCAGCTTGGGAGGACAGGGCCTCTATGGCTACACCTTC. This encodes CASSLGGQGLYGYTF.

V usage is TRBV5-4 and J usage is TRBJ2-2; 7 bases map to TRBD1. Germline CDR1 SGHNT, CDR2 YYREEE (reference sequence). This CDR3 region has 14 residues. With 5 bases clipped from V and 6 bases from J, the junction kept 7 bases outside the gene matches. CDR3 sequence: CASREGQGAGELFF. CDR3 DNA: TGTGCCAGCAGGGAAGGTCAGGGGGCCGGGGAGCTGTTTTTT.

By share, this clone counts as large. The chain has TRBV4-1 and TRBJ2-7, with 7 positions matching TRBD1. CDR1 is MGHRA and CDR2 is YSYEKL in the germline V gene. J gave up 1 base and V 3 bases, and 0 bases lay outside the gene matches. CDR3 length equals 13 residues. CDR3 DNA: TGCGCCAGCAGCCAGACAGGGTCCTACGAGCAGTACTTC. Protein sequence: CASSQTGSYEQYF.

This chain uses TRBV7-2 with TRBJ2-7, with 9 bases identical to TRBD2. With 5 bases clipped from V and 6 bases from J, the junction kept 17 bases outside the gene matches. The CDR3 length is 17 residues. Germline CDR1 is SGHTA and CDR2 is FQGNSA. The CDR3 spells CASSTLTTRGGPGEQYF. The CDR3 nucleotides read TGTGCCAGCAGCACACTAACTACGCGGGGGGGCCCAGGCGAGCAGTACTTC.

CDR3 in amino acids: CASSYSGAGAQETQYF. In DNA form, the CDR3 reads TGTGCCAGCTCCTATTCGGGGGCAGGAGCCCAAGAGACCCAGTACTTC. This chain links TRBV18 with TRBJ2-5, with D possibly called TRBD1 or TRBD2 (6 bases each). The CDR3 runs to 16 residues. The germline V gene encodes CDR1 KGHSH and CDR2 LQKENI. Trimming took off 6 bases at V and 1 base at J, with 18 bases between the two ends.

The chain combines TRBV5-6 with TRBJ2-1, with a weak D call TRBD1 (5 bases). V shed 0 bases and J shed 6 bases, with 10 bases lying between them. Germline V gives CDR1 SGHDT, CDR2 YYEEEE. The CDR3 is 14 amino acids. Written as DNA, the CDR3 is TGTGCCAGCAGCTTGGGACAGATAATCAATGAGCAGTTCTTC. Amino acids: CASSLGQIINEQFF.

The chain recombines TRBV7-4 with TRBJ2-1, with D perhaps given as TRBD1 or TRBD2 (6 bases each). V lost 7 bases, J lost 11 bases, and 24 bases lay in between. The CDR3 runs 15 residues. Per the germline V gene, CDR1 is SGHVT and CDR2 is SQSDAQ. CDR3 region: CASTSGASVGCKQFF. The CDR3 DNA is TGTGCCAGCACCTCAGGGGCTAGCGTAGGGTGTAAGCAGTTCTTC. The variable domain in full, completed from reference TRBV7-4 and TRBJ2-1, reads GAGVSQSPRYKVAKRGRDVALRCDSISGHVTLYWYRQTLGQGSEVLTYSQSDAQRDKSGRPSGRFSAERPERSVSTLKIQRTEQGDSAVYLCASTSGASVGCKQFFGPGTRLTVL.

This clone occurred once. The chain has TRBV5-4 and TRBJ2-5, with unresolved D. CDR3 length: 13 residues. Trimming removed 5 bases from V and 7 bases from J, with 15 bases in between. Germline values: CDR1 SGHNT, CDR2 YYREEE (reference sequence). The CDR3: CASRDGNLGTQYF. The DNA of the CDR3 is TGTGCCAGCAGGGACGGAAATTTGGGGACCCAGTACTTC.

The chain has TRBV5-4 and TRBJ2-2, with D possibly called TRBD1 or TRBD2 (5 bases each). CDR1 and CDR2 from the germline V gene are SGHNT and YYREEE (reference sequence). The CDR3 consists of 12 residues. The V end was cut by 7 bases, the J end by 1 base, with 5 bases between. CDR3 sequence: CASGGNTGELFF. In DNA, the CDR3 is TGTGCCAGCGGGGGGAACACCGGGGAGCTGTTTTTT.

The V call is TRBV9, the J call TRBJ2-3; the match to TRBD2 covers 11 bases. The germline V gene encodes CDR1 SGDLS and CDR2 YYNGEE. CDR3 size: 15 residues. The V gene end was trimmed by 0 bases and the J gene end by 5 bases; junction bases not matched to a gene: 2. The CDR3 sequence: CASSVDTSGRDTQYF. The CDR3 region has the DNA TGTGCCAGCAGCGTAGATACTAGCGGGAGAGATACGCAGTATTTT.

V usage is TRBV19 and J usage is TRBJ1-1; the match to TRBD1 covers 8 bases. CDR3 length equals 15 residues. Germline lookup yields CDR1 LNHDA and CDR2 SQIVND (reference sequence). V lost 3 bases to trimming and J lost 4 bases; unmatched junction nucleotides: 7. The chain's CDR3 is CASSIWTGTGTEAFF. CDR3 bases: TGTGCCAGTAGTATTTGGACAGGGACGGGCACTGAAGCTTTCTTT.

This clone showed up just a few times. J is TRBJ2-7 and V is TRBV18; D is perhaps TRBD1 (6 bases). The CDR3 is 15 amino acids. Germline assignment: CDR1 KGHSH and CDR2 LQKENI. Trimming shortened V by 5 bases and J by 2 bases, and 16 bases separated the two germline ends. The CDR3 DNA reads TGTGCCAGCTCAGACCGGGACACCAAAGCCTACGAGCAGTACTTC. Translating gives CASSDRDTKAYEQYF.

The genes are TRBV5-4 and TRBJ2-3; D is perhaps TRBD2 (6 bases). The CDR3 is 12 residues long. Deletions cut 3 bases from V and 9 bases from J, with 11 bases between. Germline CDR1 SGHNT, CDR2 YYREEE (reference sequence). The CDR3 protein is CASSSGGETQYF. The DNA for the CDR3 is TGTGCCAGCAGCTCCGGAGGGGAAACGCAGTATTTT. The full variable domain, completed using reference TRBV5-4 and TRBJ2-3, is ETGVTQSPTHLIKTRGQQVTLRCSSQSGHNTVSWYQQALGQGPQFIFQYYREEENGRGNFPPRFSGLQFPNYSSELNVNALELDDSALYLCASSSGGETQYFGPGTRLTVL.

This chain uses TRBV5-5 with TRBJ1-5, with a possible D match to TRBD1 (6 bases). V lost 4 bases to trimming and J lost 0 bases, with 11 bases between them. From germline, CDR1 is SGHKS and CDR2 YYEKEE (reference sequence). CDR3 size: 15 residues. CDR3 sequence reads: CASSAGQYSNQPQHF. CDR3 DNA: TGTGCCAGCAGCGCCGGACAGTATAGCAATCAGCCCCAGCATTTT.

The V call is TRBV2, the J call TRBJ1-3, with unresolved D. CDR1 SNHLY and CDR2 FYNNEI come from the germline V gene. This CDR3 contains 13 residues. V lost 0 bases and J lost 4, with 4 bases in between. This CDR3 is CASSEAIGNTIYF. CDR3 DNA: TGTGCCAGCAGTGAAGCAATCGGAAACACCATATATTTT. The full variable domain, with the rest looked up from reference TRBV2 and TRBJ1-3, is EPEVTQTPSHQVTQMGQEVILRCVPISNHLYFYWYRQILGQKVEFLVSFYNNEISEKSEIFDDQFSVERPDGSNFTLKIRSTKLEDSAMYFCASSEAIGNTIYFGEGSWLTVV.

The CDR3 nucleotides read TGTGCCAGCAGCTTAAAATTTAGCGGGGGTTACAATGAGCAGTTCTTC. Amino acids: CASSLKFSGGYNEQFF. The chain links TRBV7-3 to TRBJ2-1; 9 nucleotides line up with TRBD2. Trimming cost V 1 base and J 4 bases; bases outside gene matches: 5. Germline V gene sequence: CDR1 SGHTA, CDR2 FQGTGA. The length of the CDR3 is 16 residues.

This chain uses TRBV27 with TRBJ2-5; D perhaps matches TRBD2 (6 bases). This CDR3 has 13 amino acids. Germline CDR1 reads MNHEY; CDR2 reads SMNVEV (reference sequence). Trimming pared 4 bases from V and 5 bases from J, leaving 11 bases between. The CDR3 sequence is CASSWGLSETQYF. Here the CDR3 DNA reads TGTGCCAGCAGTTGGGGACTCTCCGAGACCCAGTACTTC.

The rearrangement uses TRBV7-9 and TRBJ2-7; D might be TRBD1 (5 bases). Looked up from germline, CDR1 is SEHNR and CDR2 is FQNEAQ (reference sequence). The germline V and J ends were trimmed by 5 bases and 0 bases, with 14 bases remaining between them. CDR3 length: 15 amino acids. As DNA, the CDR3 is TGTGCCAGCAGCACACAGGTAGATAGCTCCTACGAGCAGTACTTC. The encoded protein is CASSTQVDSSYEQYF.

This CDR3 reads CASSSTVTNEKLFF. The CDR3 DNA reads TGTGCCAGCAGCTCGACCGTGACTAATGAAAAACTGTTTTTT. The chain is built from TRBV7-9 and TRBJ1-4; D call uncertain. This CDR3 comprises 14 residues. Trimming took 4 bases from V and 2 from J, leaving 8 bases between them. Per germline, CDR1 SEHNR and CDR2 FQNEAQ (reference sequence).

V usage is TRBV5-4 and J usage is TRBJ1-6; 7 bases fit TRBD1. This CDR3 has 15 residues. Germline assignment: CDR1 SGHNT and CDR2 YYREEE (reference sequence). V gave up 4 bases and J gave up 6 bases; unmatched junction bases: 7. The CDR3 bases are TGTGCCAGCAGCCAGCAACAGGGGAGTAATTCACCCCTCCACTTT. This codes for CASSQQQGSNSPLHF.

The chain carries TRBV9 and TRBJ2-1; D unclear. In germline, CDR1 is SGDLS, CDR2 YYNGEE. The CDR3 loop spans 13 amino acids. V lost 2 bases and J lost 10, with 13 bases in between. The DNA for the CDR3 is TGTGCCAGCAGCGTTCTCCATTACGGGGAGCAGTTCTTC. Translation gives CASSVLHYGEQFF.

The chain couples TRBV27 to TRBJ2-5; TRBD2 matches 11 bases. The CDR3 has 14 amino acids. V was clipped by 2 bases and J by 5 bases; unmatched bases: 1. Germline CDR1 is MNHEY and CDR2 is SMNVEV (reference sequence). The CDR3 loop is CASSLTSGGETQYF. The DNA of the CDR3 is TGTGCCAGCAGTTTAACTAGCGGGGGCGAGACCCAGTACTTC.

The rearrangement links TRBV15 to TRBJ1-2; D remains unclear. The CDR3 is 14 amino acids. V was shortened by 3 bases and J by 4 bases, with 12 bases between the two germline ends. Germline lookup yields CDR1 LNHNV and CDR2 YYDKDF (reference sequence). The CDR3 DNA is TGTGCCACCAGCAGCGCTGTCGTAACCTATGGCTACACCTTC. It encodes CATSSAVVTYGYTF.

V usage is TRBV9 and J usage is TRBJ2-1; 8 nucleotides line up with TRBD2. This CDR3 contains 14 residues. The ends lost 4 bases at V and 6 bases at J; junction bases unmatched: 6. Looked up from germline, CDR1 is SGDLS and CDR2 is YYNGEE. CDR3 sequence reads: CASSPRGGANEQFF. CDR3 DNA: TGTGCCAGCAGCCCCCGGGGGGGGGCCAATGAGCAGTTCTTC.

This chain links TRBV6-1 with TRBJ2-7; no clear D. V shed 3 bases and J shed 3 bases, with 12 bases lying between them. This CDR3 has 14 amino acids. CDR1 and CDR2 (germline): MNHNS, SASEGT. The CDR3 sequence is CASSEATSRYEQYF. The CDR3 DNA reads TGTGCCAGCAGTGAGGCTACGTCCCGCTACGAGCAGTACTTC.